The rows below give T cell receptor beta chains drawn from one sample of a study of T cell changes during pregnancy in multiple sclerosis. Data came from immunoSEQ multiplex PCR; TCRdb stores just in-frame clones and leaves some out. Of about 77,000 clones listed, around nine tenths are singletons. Sequencing used peripheral blood, obtained before pregnancy. The receptors here all came from a female donor with multiple sclerosis, enrolled in a pregnancy study. The CDR3 runs from the conserved cysteine through the conserved F or W. Each record gives: clone size, D gene, V gene, J gene, CDR3 protein, CDR3 DNA. The D gene is left open where the match is weak. Rows give clone size only sometimes, using once, few, many, or a class for an expanded clone.

abundance: NA; d_gene: NA; v_gene: TRBV5-4; j_gene: TRBJ1-2; CDR3aa: CASSAQVGMPYGYTF; CDR3nt: TGTGCCAGCAGCGCCCAAGTTGGCATGCCCTATGGCTACACCTTC
abundance: NA; d_gene: NA; v_gene: TRBV4-3; j_gene: TRBJ1-2; CDR3aa: CASSQGPEGDYGYTF; CDR3nt: TGCGCCAGCAGCCAAGGTCCGGAAGGGGACTATGGCTACACCTTC
abundance: once; d_gene: NA; v_gene: TRBV18; j_gene: TRBJ1-6; CDR3aa: CASSPASQASYNSPLHF; CDR3nt: TGTGCCAGCTCACCAGCAAGTCAAGCCTCCTATAATTCACCCCTCCACTTT
abundance: NA; d_gene: TRBD2; v_gene: TRBV27; j_gene: TRBJ2-3; CDR3aa: CASSLTRGGLKDTQYF; CDR3nt: TGTGCCAGCAGTTTAACGCGGGGGGGCCTCAAAGATACGCAGTATTTT
abundance: NA; d_gene: TRBD1; v_gene: TRBV12-5; j_gene: TRBJ1-2; CDR3aa: CASGWDRGGYGYTF; CDR3nt: TGTGCTAGTGGTTGGGACAGGGGGGGGTATGGCTACACCTTC
abundance: NA; d_gene: TRBD1; v_gene: TRBV7-6; j_gene: TRBJ2-1; CDR3aa: CASSLESYGTEYYNEQFF; CDR3nt: TGTGCCAGCAGCTTAGAATCCTACGGGACAGAGTATTACAATGAGCAGTTCTTC
abundance: NA; d_gene: TRBD2; v_gene: TRBV4-3; j_gene: TRBJ2-3; CDR3aa: CASSQAGTSGTDTQYF; CDR3nt: TGCGCCAGCAGCCAAGCGGGGACTAGCGGGACAGATACGCAGTATTTT
abundance: NA; d_gene: TRBD1; v_gene: TRBV7-2; j_gene: TRBJ1-5; CDR3aa: CASSRRDRGNQPQHF; CDR3nt: TGTGCCAGCAGCCGCCGGGACAGGGGGAACCAGCCCCAGCATTTT
abundance: once; d_gene: NA; v_gene: TRBV2; j_gene: TRBJ2-2; CDR3aa: CASSEERVYGELFF; CDR3nt: TGTGCCAGCAGTGAAGAGAGGGTTTACGGGGAGCTGTTTTTT
abundance: NA; d_gene: NA; v_gene: TRBV10-3; j_gene: TRBJ1-2; CDR3aa: CAISESDRGLGGYTF; CDR3nt: TGTGCCATCAGTGAGTCGGACCGAGGGTTAGGTGGCTACACCTTC
abundance: NA; d_gene: TRBD1; v_gene: TRBV5-8; j_gene: TRBJ1-1; CDR3aa: CASSLGPWDSMNTEAFF; CDR3nt: TGTGCCAGCAGCTTGGGACCTTGGGACAGCATGAACACTGAAGCTTTCTTT
abundance: NA; d_gene: TRBD2; v_gene: TRBV12-5; j_gene: TRBJ2-1; CDR3aa: CASGGGGSSYNEQFF; CDR3nt: TGTGCTAGTGGCGGGGGGGGAAGCTCCTACAATGAGCAGTTCTTC
abundance: NA; d_gene: NA; v_gene: TRBV21-1; j_gene: TRBJ1-6; CDR3aa: CASSKVGQAVSYNSPLHF; CDR3nt: TGTGCCAGCAGCAAAGTGGGACAGGCGGTCTCCTATAATTCACCCCTCCACTTT
abundance: NA; d_gene: NA; v_gene: TRBV15; j_gene: TRBJ1-6; CDR3aa: CATSRIRGVNNSPLHF; CDR3nt: TGTGCCACCAGCAGGATCCGGGGGGTGAATAATTCACCCCTCCACTTT
abundance: few; d_gene: TRBD2; v_gene: TRBV6-1; j_gene: TRBJ2-3; CDR3aa: CASSKGGTSGGRTSTDTQYF; CDR3nt: TGTGCCAGCAGTAAAGGGGGGACTAGCGGGGGGCGAACTAGCACAGATACGCAGTATTTT
abundance: NA; d_gene: TRBD1; v_gene: TRBV6-1; j_gene: TRBJ1-1; CDR3aa: CATGGQLNTEAFF; CDR3nt: TGTGCCACCGGGGGACAGTTGAACACTGAAGCTTTCTTT
abundance: NA; d_gene: NA; v_gene: TRBV9; j_gene: TRBJ2-2; CDR3aa: CASSLRPGPGLTGELFF; CDR3nt: TGTGCCAGCAGCTTGAGGCCTGGGCCGGGACTCACCGGGGAGCTGTTTTTT
abundance: NA; d_gene: NA; v_gene: TRBV2; j_gene: TRBJ2-3; CDR3aa: CASRYGGDTQYF; CDR3nt: TGTGCCAGCAGATACGGCGGGGATACGCAGTATTTT
abundance: few; d_gene: TRBD2; v_gene: TRBV7-3; j_gene: TRBJ2-1; CDR3aa: CASSGAGGPGEQFF; CDR3nt: TGTGCCAGCAGCGGGGCGGGGGGGCCGGGTGAGCAGTTCTTC
abundance: NA; d_gene: TRBD1; v_gene: TRBV2; j_gene: TRBJ2-1; CDR3aa: CASGGTGAHNEQFF; CDR3nt: TGTGCCAGCGGAGGGACAGGGGCCCACAATGAGCAGTTCTTC
abundance: NA; d_gene: NA; v_gene: TRBV11-1; j_gene: TRBJ1-1; CDR3aa: CASSLALWAEAFF; CDR3nt: TGTGCCAGCAGCTTAGCCCTATGGGCTGAGGCTTTCTTT
abundance: NA; d_gene: NA; v_gene: TRBV5-4; j_gene: TRBJ1-3; CDR3aa: CASSFFGSGNTIYF; CDR3nt: TGTGCCAGCAGCTTTTTCGGGTCTGGAAACACCATATATTTT
abundance: once; d_gene: TRBD1; v_gene: TRBV30; j_gene: TRBJ2-5; CDR3aa: CAWSVLVWQGEETQYF; CDR3nt: TGTGCCTGGAGTGTACTGGTGTGGCAGGGGGAAGAGACCCAGTACTTC
abundance: NA; d_gene: TRBD1; v_gene: TRBV10-2; j_gene: TRBJ2-2; CDR3aa: CASTRGQLTAPLPGELFF; CDR3nt: TGCGCCAGCACTCGGGGACAGCTTACTGCCCCATTGCCCGGGGAGCTGTTTTTT
abundance: NA; d_gene: TRBD1; v_gene: TRBV27; j_gene: TRBJ1-4; CDR3aa: CASRPDRENEKLFF; CDR3nt: TGTGCCAGCAGACCGGACAGGGAGAATGAAAAACTGTTTTTT
abundance: once; d_gene: TRBD1; v_gene: TRBV6-1; j_gene: TRBJ2-5; CDR3aa: CASRWTGQETQYF; CDR3nt: TGTGCCAGCAGGTGGACAGGCCAAGAGACCCAGTACTTC
abundance: few; d_gene: NA; v_gene: TRBV4-1; j_gene: TRBJ1-1; CDR3aa: CASSQVGESGAFF; CDR3nt: TGCGCCAGCAGCCAAGTCGGGGAATCGGGAGCTTTCTTT
abundance: medium-sized; d_gene: NA; v_gene: TRBV6-1; j_gene: TRBJ1-1; CDR3aa: CASSEEGTLNTEAFF; CDR3nt: TGTGCCAGCAGTGAAGAAGGGACACTGAACACTGAAGCTTTCTTT